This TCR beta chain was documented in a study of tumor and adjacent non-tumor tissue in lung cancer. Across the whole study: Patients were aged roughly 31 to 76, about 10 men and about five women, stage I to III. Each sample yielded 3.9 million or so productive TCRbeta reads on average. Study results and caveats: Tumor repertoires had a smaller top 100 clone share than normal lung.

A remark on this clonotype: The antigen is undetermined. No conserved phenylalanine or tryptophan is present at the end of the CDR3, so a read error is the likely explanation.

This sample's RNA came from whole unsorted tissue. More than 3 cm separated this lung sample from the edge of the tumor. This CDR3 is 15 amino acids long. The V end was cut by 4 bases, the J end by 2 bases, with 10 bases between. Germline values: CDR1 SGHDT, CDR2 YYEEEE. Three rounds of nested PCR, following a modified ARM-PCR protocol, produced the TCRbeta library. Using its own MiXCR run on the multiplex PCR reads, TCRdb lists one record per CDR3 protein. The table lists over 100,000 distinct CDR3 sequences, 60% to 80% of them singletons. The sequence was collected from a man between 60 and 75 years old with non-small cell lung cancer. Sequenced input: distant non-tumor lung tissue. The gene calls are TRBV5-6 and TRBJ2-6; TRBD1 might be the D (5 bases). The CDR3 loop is CASSMTVTGANVLTS. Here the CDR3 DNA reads TGTGCCAGCAGCATGACAGTAACTGGGGCCAACGTCCTGACTTCC.